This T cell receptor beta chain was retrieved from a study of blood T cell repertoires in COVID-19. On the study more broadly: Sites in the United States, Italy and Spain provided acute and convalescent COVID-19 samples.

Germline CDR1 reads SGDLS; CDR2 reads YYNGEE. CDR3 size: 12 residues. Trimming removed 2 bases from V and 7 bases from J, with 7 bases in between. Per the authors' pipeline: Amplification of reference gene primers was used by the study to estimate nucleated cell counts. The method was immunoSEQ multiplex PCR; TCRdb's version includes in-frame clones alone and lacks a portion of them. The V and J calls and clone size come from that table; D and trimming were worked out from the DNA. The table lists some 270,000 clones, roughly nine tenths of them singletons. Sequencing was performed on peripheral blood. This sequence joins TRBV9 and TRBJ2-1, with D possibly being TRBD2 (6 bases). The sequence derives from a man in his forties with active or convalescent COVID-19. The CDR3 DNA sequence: TGTGCCAGCAGCGTGGCGGGGAATGAGCAGTTCTTC. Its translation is CASSVAGNEQFF.